Here is one T cell receptor beta chain with its context. This sample stems from a study of cytomegalovirus exposure and HLA in healthy donors. Healthy bone marrow donors made up the donor group. It was with 60 Vbeta and 13 Jbeta primers that the PCR ran. The method was immunoSEQ multiplex PCR; TCRdb's version includes in-frame clones alone and lacks a portion of them. The repertoire holds some 150,000 clones, 75% seen once, with about 6.5% in the top ten. The source of this sequence is a man aged 25-40 years in good health and CMV-seronegative. The specimen was PBMCs.

This chain's CDR3 is CASSFQGLTGELFF. The DNA for the CDR3 is TGCGCCAGCAGCTTCCAGGGTTTAACCGGGGAGCTGTTTTTT. J is TRBJ2-2 and V is TRBV5-1, with a possible D match to TRBD1 (5 bases). The CDR3 spans 14 residues. The germline V gene encodes CDR1 SGHRS and CDR2 YFSETQ. V was shortened by 2 bases and J by 5 bases, with 10 bases between the two germline ends.